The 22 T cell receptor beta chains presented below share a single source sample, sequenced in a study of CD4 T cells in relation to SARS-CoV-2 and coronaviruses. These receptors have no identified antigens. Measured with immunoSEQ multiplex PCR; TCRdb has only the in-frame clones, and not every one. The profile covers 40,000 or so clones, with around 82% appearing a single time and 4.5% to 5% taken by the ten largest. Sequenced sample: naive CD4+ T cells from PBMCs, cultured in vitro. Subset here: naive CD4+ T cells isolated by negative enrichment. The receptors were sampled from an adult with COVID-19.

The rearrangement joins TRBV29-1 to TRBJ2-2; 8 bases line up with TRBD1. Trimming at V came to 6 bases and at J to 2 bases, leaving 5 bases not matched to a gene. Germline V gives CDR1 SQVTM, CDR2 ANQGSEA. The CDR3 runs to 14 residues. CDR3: CSVADRANTGELFF. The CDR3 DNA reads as TGCAGCGTGGCGGACAGGGCTAACACCGGGGAGCTGTTTTTT.

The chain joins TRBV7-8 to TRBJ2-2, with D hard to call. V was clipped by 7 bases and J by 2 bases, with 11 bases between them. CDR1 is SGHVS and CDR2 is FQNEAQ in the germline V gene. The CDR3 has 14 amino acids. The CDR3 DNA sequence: TGTGCCAGCACCGTGACTCCTAACACCGGGGAGCTGTTTTTT. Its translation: CASTVTPNTGELFF. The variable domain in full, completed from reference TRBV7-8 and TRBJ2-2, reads GAGVSQSPRYKVAKRGQDVALRCDPISGHVSLFWYQQALGQGPEFLTYFQNEAQLDKSGLPSDRFFAERPEGSVSTLKIQRTQQEDSAVYLCASTVTPNTGELFFGEGSRLTVL.

DNA of the CDR3: TGTGCCAGCAGCCGACCCTCTAGCGGGAGCTACGAGCAGTACTTC. It codes for CASSRPSSGSYEQYF. V gene TRBV28 combines with J gene TRBJ2-7, with 10 bases identical to TRBD2. Germline V gives CDR1 MDHEN, CDR2 SYDVKM. Trimming cost V 6 bases and J 3 bases; bases outside gene matches: 8. This CDR3 contains 15 residues.

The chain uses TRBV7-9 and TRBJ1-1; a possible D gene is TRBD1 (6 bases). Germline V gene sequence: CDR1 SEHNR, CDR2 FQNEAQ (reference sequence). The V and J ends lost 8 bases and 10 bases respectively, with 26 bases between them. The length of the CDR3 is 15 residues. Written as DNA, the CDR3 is TGTGCCAGCCTGAACTGGGGTGAGCCAGGGGACGTAGCTTTCTTT. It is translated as CASLNWGEPGDVAFF.

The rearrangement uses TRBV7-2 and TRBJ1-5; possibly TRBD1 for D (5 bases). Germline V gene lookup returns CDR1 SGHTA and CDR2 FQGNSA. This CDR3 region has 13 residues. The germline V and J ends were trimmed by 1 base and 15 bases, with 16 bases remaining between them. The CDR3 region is CASSLGGGFFVHF. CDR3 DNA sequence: TGTGCCAGCAGCTTAGGGGGGGGGTTTTTTGTGCATTTT.

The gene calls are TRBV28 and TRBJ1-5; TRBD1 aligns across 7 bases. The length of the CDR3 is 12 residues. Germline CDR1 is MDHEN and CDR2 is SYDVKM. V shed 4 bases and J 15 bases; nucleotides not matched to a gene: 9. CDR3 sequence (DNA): TGTGCCAGCAGTTCCGAGACAGGGACCCCGCATTTT. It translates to CASSSETGTPHF.

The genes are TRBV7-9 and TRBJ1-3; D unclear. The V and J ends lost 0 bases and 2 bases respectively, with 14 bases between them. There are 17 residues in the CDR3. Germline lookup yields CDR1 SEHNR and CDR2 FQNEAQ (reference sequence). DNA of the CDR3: TGTGCCAGCAGCTTAGCCGAGTCCTTCGGAACTGGAAACACCATATATTTT. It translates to CASSLAESFGTGNTIYF.

The CDR3 reads CASSQEASGRGIDTQYF. The CDR3 DNA follows: TGCGCCAGCAGCCAGGAGGCTAGCGGGAGAGGTATAGATACGCAGTATTTT. The J gene is TRBJ2-3, the V gene TRBV5-1; 10 bases are a match to TRBD2. There are 17 residues in the CDR3. V dropped 4 bases and J dropped 5; count of bases not matched to a gene: 13. Per the germline V gene, CDR1 is SGHRS and CDR2 is YFSETQ.

CDR3 sequence (DNA): TGTGCCAGCTCATTACCTCCCTCCGGACAGGGGAGAACGGTAGCCTACAATGAGCAGTTCTTC. Protein: CASSLPPSGQGRTVAYNEQFF. The chain uses TRBV18 and TRBJ2-1; 9 positions match TRBD1. Germline-derived CDR1 and CDR2 are KGHSH and LQKENI. The CDR3 has 21 amino acids. V lost 5 bases and J lost 2; bases outside the gene matches: 22.

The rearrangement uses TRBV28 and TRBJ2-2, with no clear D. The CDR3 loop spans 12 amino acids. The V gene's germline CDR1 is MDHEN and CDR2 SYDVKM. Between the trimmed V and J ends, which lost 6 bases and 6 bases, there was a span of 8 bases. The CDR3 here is CASSWVPGELFF. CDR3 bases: TGTGCCAGCAGCTGGGTCCCCGGGGAGCTGTTTTTT.

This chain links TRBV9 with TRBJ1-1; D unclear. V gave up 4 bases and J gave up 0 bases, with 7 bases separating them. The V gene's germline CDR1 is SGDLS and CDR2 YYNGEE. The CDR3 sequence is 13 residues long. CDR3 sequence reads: CASSPTLNTEAFF. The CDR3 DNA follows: TGTGCCAGCAGCCCGACACTGAACACTGAAGCTTTCTTT.

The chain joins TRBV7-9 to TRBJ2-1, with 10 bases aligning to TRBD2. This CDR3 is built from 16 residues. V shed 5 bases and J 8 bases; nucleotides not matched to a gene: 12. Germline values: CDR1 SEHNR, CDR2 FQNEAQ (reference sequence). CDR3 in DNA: TGTGCCAGCAGCACCAGCGGGAGGGCCCCTAGGGATGAGCAGTTCTTC. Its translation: CASSTSGRAPRDEQFF.

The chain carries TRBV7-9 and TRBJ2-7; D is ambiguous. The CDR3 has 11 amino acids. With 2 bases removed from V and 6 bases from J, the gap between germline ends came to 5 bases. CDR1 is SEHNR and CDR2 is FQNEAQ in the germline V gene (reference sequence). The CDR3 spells CASSLLREQYF. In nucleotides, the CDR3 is TGTGCCAGCAGCTTATTACGCGAGCAGTACTTC.

CDR3 sequence reads: CASSEDYSPLHF. CDR3 DNA: TGTGCCAGCAGTGAGGATTATTCACCCCTCCACTTT. The chain joins TRBV25-1 to TRBJ1-6; D unresolved. Germline V gene lookup returns CDR1 MGHDK and CDR2 SYGVNS. There are 12 residues in the CDR3. V lost 3 bases and J lost 8, with 5 bases in between. Drawing the rest from reference TRBV25-1 and TRBJ1-6, the complete variable domain is EADIYQTPRYLVIGTGKKITLECSQTMGHDKMYWYQQDPGMELHLIHYSYGVNSTEKGDLSSESTVSRIRTEHFPLTLESARPSHTSQYLCASSEDYSPLHFGNGTRLTVT.

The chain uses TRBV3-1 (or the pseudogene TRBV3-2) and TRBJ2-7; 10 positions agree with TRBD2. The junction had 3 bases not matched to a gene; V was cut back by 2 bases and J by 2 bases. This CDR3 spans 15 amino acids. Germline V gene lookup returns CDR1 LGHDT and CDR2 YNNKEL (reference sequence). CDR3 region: CASSQTSGIPYEQYF. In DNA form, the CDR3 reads TGTGCCAGCAGCCAAACTAGCGGGATCCCCTACGAGCAGTACTTC.

In DNA, the CDR3 is TGTGCCAGCAGCCGAGCGACTAGAATCACAGATACGCAGTATTTT. Translated, it gives CASSRATRITDTQYF. The gene calls are TRBV6-2 or TRBV6-3 and TRBJ2-3, with D possibly being TRBD2 (6 bases). The V and J ends lost 6 bases and 2 bases respectively, with 15 bases between them. From germline, CDR1 is MNHEY and CDR2 SVGEGT. The CDR3 extends over 15 amino acids.

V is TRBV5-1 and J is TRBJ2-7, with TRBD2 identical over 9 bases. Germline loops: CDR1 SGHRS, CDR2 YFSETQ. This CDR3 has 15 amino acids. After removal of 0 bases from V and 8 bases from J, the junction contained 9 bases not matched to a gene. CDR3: CASSLEAGGPIKQYF. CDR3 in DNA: TGCGCCAGCAGCTTGGAGGCGGGAGGGCCTATCAAGCAGTACTTC.

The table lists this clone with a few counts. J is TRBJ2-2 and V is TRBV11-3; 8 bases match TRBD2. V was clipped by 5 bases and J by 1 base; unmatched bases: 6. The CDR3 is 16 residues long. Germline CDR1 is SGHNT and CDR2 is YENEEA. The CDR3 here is CASSPGTSGNTGELFF. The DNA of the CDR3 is TGTGCCAGCAGCCCCGGCACTAGCGGGAACACCGGGGAGCTGTTTTTT.

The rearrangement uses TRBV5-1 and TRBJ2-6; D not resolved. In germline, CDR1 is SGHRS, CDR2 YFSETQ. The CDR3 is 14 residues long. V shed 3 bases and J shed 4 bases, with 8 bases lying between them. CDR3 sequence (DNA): TGCGCCAGCAGCTCAGCCTCCGGGGCCAACGTCCTGACTTTC. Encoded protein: CASSSASGANVLTF.

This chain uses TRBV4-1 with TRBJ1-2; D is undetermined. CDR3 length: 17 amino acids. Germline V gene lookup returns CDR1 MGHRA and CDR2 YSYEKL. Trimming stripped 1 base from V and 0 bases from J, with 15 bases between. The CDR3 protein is CASSQAYVSRANYGYTF. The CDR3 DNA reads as TGCGCCAGCAGCCAAGCTTATGTCAGCCGGGCTAACTATGGCTACACCTTC.

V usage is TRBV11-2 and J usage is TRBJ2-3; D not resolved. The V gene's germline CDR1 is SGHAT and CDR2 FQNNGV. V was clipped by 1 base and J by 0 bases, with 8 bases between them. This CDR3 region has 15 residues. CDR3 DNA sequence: TGTGCCAGCAGCTTAGGCTACCAGAGCACAGATACGCAGTATTTT. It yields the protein CASSLGYQSTDTQYF. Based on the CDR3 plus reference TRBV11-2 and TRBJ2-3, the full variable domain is EAGVAQSPRYKIIEKRQSVAFWCNPISGHATLYWYQQILGQGPKLLIQFQNNGVVDDSQLPKDRFSAERLKGVDSTLKIQPAKLEDSAVYLCASSLGYQSTDTQYFGPGTRLTVL.

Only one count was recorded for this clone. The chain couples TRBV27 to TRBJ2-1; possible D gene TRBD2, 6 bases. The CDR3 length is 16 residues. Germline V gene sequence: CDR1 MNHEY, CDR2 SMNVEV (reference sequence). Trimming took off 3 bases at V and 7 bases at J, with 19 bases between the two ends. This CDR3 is CASSLIEGLTGNEQFF. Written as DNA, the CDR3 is TGTGCCAGCAGTTTGATCGAAGGACTAACCGGGAATGAGCAGTTCTTC.